Below, 30 T cell receptor beta chains from the same sample are listed, as sequenced in a study of shared clonotypes between healthy human individuals. In the naive CD8 group, cells lacked CD45RO and were positively selected for CCR7, so terminally differentiated effector memory CD45RA+ cells were left out. The assay was immunoSEQ multiplex PCR, and TCRdb's table has in-frame clones only and misses some. The sample has 2 million to 2.5 million clones, 85% to 95% seen once. Sequencing was performed on naive CD8+ T cells from PBMCs. These receptors came from a man younger than 30 in good health. Some clones in this sample may be carry-over from other donors' samples.

The rearrangement links TRBV7-8 to TRBJ1-2; perhaps TRBD1 as D (5 bases). Trimming took off 10 bases at V and 4 bases at J, with 16 bases between the two ends. Germline loops: CDR1 SGHVS, CDR2 FQNEAQ. This CDR3 contains 13 residues. CDR3 in DNA: TGTGCCACCTCCTCGGGGCTGAGCTATGGCTACACCTTC. Translating gives CATSSGLSYGYTF.

The chain carries TRBV7-9 and TRBJ2-3; 9 nucleotides agree with TRBD1. Trimming cost V 5 bases and J 0 bases; bases outside gene matches: 15. The CDR3 totals 19 residues. Germline V gene data show CDR1 as SEHNR and CDR2 as FQNEAQ (reference sequence). The CDR3 is CASSDRGTGSRNSTDTQYF. The DNA for the CDR3 is TGTGCCAGCAGCGACCGGGGGACAGGGTCACGAAATAGCACAGATACGCAGTATTTT.

Worth noting for this clone: The sample has other DNA sequences that encode this CDR3 too. The chain carries TRBV28 and TRBJ2-7, with D maybe TRBD1 (5 bases). In germline, CDR1 is MDHEN, CDR2 SYDVKM. The CDR3 totals 14 residues. The ends were cut back, 3 bases at V and 0 bases at J, with 9 bases in the middle. The CDR3 DNA reads as TGTGCCAGCAGTTTTAGGGGCCTCTCCTACGAGCAGTACTTC. It yields the protein CASSFRGLSYEQYF. Filled out from reference TRBV28 and TRBJ2-7, the complete variable domain reads DVKVTQSSRYLVKRTGEKVFLECVQDMDHENMFWYRQDPGLGLRLIYFSYDVKMKEKGDIPEGYSVSREKKERFSLILESASTNQTSMYLCASSFRGLSYEQYFGPGTRLTVT.

The chain employs TRBV7-9 and TRBJ2-7, with 7 bases that match TRBD2. The CDR3 contains 15 residues. In germline, CDR1 is SEHNR, CDR2 FQNEAQ (reference sequence). Trimming cost V 5 bases and J 1 base; bases outside gene matches: 8. CDR3 sequence reads: CASSSGGSGSYEQYF. The CDR3 coding sequence is TGTGCCAGCAGCAGTGGCGGGAGCGGATCCTACGAGCAGTACTTC.

This chain connects TRBV5-1 to TRBJ1-3; D unresolved. Trimming cost V 1 base and J 0 bases, with 8 bases left between them. There are 15 residues in the CDR3. In germline, CDR1 is SGHRS, CDR2 YFSETQ. CDR3: CASSLNRCSGNTIYF. In DNA, the CDR3 is TGCGCCAGCAGCTTGAACCGGTGCTCTGGAAACACCATATATTTT. Combining the CDR3 with reference TRBV5-1 and TRBJ1-3 gives the whole variable domain KAGVTQTPRYLIKTRGQQVTLSCSPISGHRSVSWYQQTPGQGLQFLFEYFSETQRNKGNFPGRFSGRQFSNSRSEMNVSTLELGDSALYLCASSLNRCSGNTIYFGEGSWLTVV.

The chain combines TRBV5-6 with TRBJ2-1; no clear D. This CDR3 region has 15 residues. The germline CDR1 and CDR2 sequences are SGHDT and YYEEEE. The V end was cut by 3 bases, the J end by 8 bases, with 18 bases between. This CDR3 reads CASSYGYGPVDEQFF. The CDR3 coding sequence is TGTGCCAGCAGCTATGGGTACGGCCCCGTGGATGAGCAGTTCTTC.

The CDR3 DNA sequence: TGTGCCAGCTCACCCAGTCGGGGGACAGAGTCCTATGGCTACACCTTC. Amino acid sequence: CASSPSRGTESYGYTF. The J gene is TRBJ1-2, the V gene TRBV18; 7 nucleotides agree with TRBD1. The V gene end was trimmed by 3 bases and the J gene end by 4 bases; junction bases not matched to a gene: 11. The CDR3 contains 16 residues. Germline CDR1 KGHSH, CDR2 LQKENI.

The chain uses TRBV2 and TRBJ1-4; 8 nucleotides line up with TRBD1. Germline V lookup: CDR1 SNHLY, CDR2 FYNNEI. V lost 6 bases to trimming and J lost 5 bases; unmatched junction nucleotides: 11. The CDR3 spans 16 residues. CDR3 in amino acids: CASRDFRTGKNEKLFF. As DNA, the CDR3 is TGTGCCAGCAGGGATTTTCGGACAGGGAAGAATGAAAAACTGTTTTTT.

J is TRBJ2-7 and V is TRBV14, with 7 bases lining up with TRBD1. The V gene's germline CDR1 is SGHDN and CDR2 FVKESK. V gave up 3 bases and J gave up 4 bases; unmatched junction bases: 15. The CDR3 consists of 17 residues. The CDR3 region is CASSQDRTGMVNYEQYF. The CDR3 region has the DNA TGTGCCAGCAGCCAGGACCGGACAGGAATGGTAAATTACGAGCAGTACTTC.

A note on this clone: Distinct nucleotide sequences in the sample also encode this CDR3. The J gene is TRBJ2-2, the V gene TRBV29-1; TRBD2 is a possible D gene (5 bases). This CDR3 contains 11 residues. Trimming took 5 bases from V and 7 from J, leaving 8 bases between them. Germline V gene lookup returns CDR1 SQVTM and CDR2 ANQGSEA. The CDR3 DNA is TGCAGCGTTACTACTAGCGGGGAGCTGTTTTTT. Protein: CSVTTSGELFF.

This clone appeared once. The chain has TRBV19 and TRBJ1-2; D uncertain. Germline loops: CDR1 LNHDA, CDR2 SQIVND (reference sequence). This CDR3 spans 14 amino acids. V gave up 4 bases and J gave up 4 bases, with 13 bases separating them. The CDR3 DNA reads TGTGCCAGTAGTAGCGGGGAGCCTCTCTATGGCTACACCTTC. Translated, it gives CASSSGEPLYGYTF.

This clone came up a few times. The rearrangement joins TRBV9 to TRBJ1-5, with D perhaps matching TRBD1 (5 bases). V lost 6 bases, J lost 4 bases, and 14 bases lay in between. Germline V gives CDR1 SGDLS, CDR2 YYNGEE. The CDR3 runs to 14 residues. The CDR3 loop is CASTETDANQPQHF. The CDR3 nucleotides are TGTGCCAGCACCGAGACAGACGCTAATCAGCCCCAGCATTTT.

Comments on this clone: This specimen includes other DNA sequences encoding the same CDR3. The chain carries TRBV27 and TRBJ1-2; D unclear. Germline V gene sequence: CDR1 MNHEY, CDR2 SMNVEV (reference sequence). V was trimmed by 3 bases and J by 0 bases, leaving 8 bases between them. CDR3 length: 14 residues. The CDR3 coding sequence is TGTGCCAGCAGTTTCACGGGTACTAACTATGGCTACACCTTC. Translating it yields CASSFTGTNYGYTF.

J is TRBJ2-2 and V is TRBV9; D remains ambiguous. Germline loops: CDR1 SGDLS, CDR2 YYNGEE. V dropped 4 bases and J dropped 6 bases, with 16 bases sitting between them. The CDR3 loop spans 15 amino acids. Here the CDR3 DNA reads TGTGCCAGCAGCTTCCCCGGGTCATACGCCGGGGAGCTGTTTTTT. Translating it yields CASSFPGSYAGELFF. The complete variable domain, with remaining parts taken from reference TRBV9 and TRBJ2-2, reads DSGVTQTPKHLITATGQRVTLRCSPRSGDLSVYWYQQSLDQGLQFLIQYYNGEERAKGNILERFSAQQFPDLHSELNLSSLELGDSALYFCASSFPGSYAGELFFGEGSRLTVL.

The chain employs TRBV6-5 and TRBJ2-5; 7 bases are a match to TRBD2. The CDR3 extends over 15 amino acids. V trimming: 2 bases; J trimming: 1 base; junction bases outside the gene matches: 4. CDR1 MNHEY and CDR2 SVGAGI come from the germline V gene. The CDR3 DNA reads as TGTGCCAGCAGTTACCGGGACTACCCCCAAGAGACCCAGTACTTC. As protein: CASSYRDYPQETQYF.

This chain uses TRBV11-2 with TRBJ1-1; no clear D gene. Deletions cut 5 bases from V and 1 base from J, with 11 bases between. The CDR3 extends over 14 amino acids. Germline loops: CDR1 SGHAT, CDR2 FQNNGV. As DNA, the CDR3 is TGTGCCAGCAGCCCCCTGAAGAAGAACACTGAAGCTTTCTTT. The encoded protein is CASSPLKKNTEAFF. Full variable domain (remainder filled in from reference TRBV11-2 and TRBJ1-1): EAGVAQSPRYKIIEKRQSVAFWCNPISGHATLYWYQQILGQGPKLLIQFQNNGVVDDSQLPKDRFSAERLKGVDSTLKIQPAKLEDSAVYLCASSPLKKNTEAFFGQGTRLTVV.

This clone was recorded once. The chain uses TRBV27 and TRBJ2-1; D may be TRBD1 (5 bases). V lost 3 bases and J 10 bases, leaving 13 bases between the germline ends. CDR1 is MNHEY and CDR2 is SMNVEV in the germline V gene (reference sequence). There are 13 residues in the CDR3. The CDR3 reads CASSLQHWGEQFF. The CDR3 DNA reads as TGTGCCAGCAGTTTGCAACACTGGGGCGAGCAGTTCTTC.

This clone was recorded only once. V and J are TRBV5-6 and TRBJ2-1; the D is unclear. Germline V gene lookup returns CDR1 SGHDT and CDR2 YYEEEE. The CDR3 consists of 15 residues. V lost 0 bases, J lost 2 bases, and 9 bases lay in between. The CDR3 loop is CASSLGGITYNEQFF. The DNA of the CDR3 is TGTGCCAGCAGCTTGGGAGGTATCACCTACAATGAGCAGTTCTTC.

The chain links TRBV7-9 to TRBJ2-2; 8 bases map to TRBD1. The V segment lost 5 bases and the J segment 3 bases; nucleotides outside the gene matches: 8. The CDR3 loop spans 16 amino acids. Germline V gene lookup returns CDR1 SEHNR and CDR2 FQNEAQ (reference sequence). The CDR3: CASSRPTGAYTGELFF. Here the CDR3 DNA reads TGTGCCAGCAGCCGCCCGACAGGGGCGTACACCGGGGAGCTGTTTTTT.

Only one count was recorded for this clone. The chain is built from TRBV4-1 and TRBJ2-7; D is perhaps TRBD1 (6 bases). The CDR3 has 14 amino acids. Germline V gene sequence: CDR1 MGHRA, CDR2 YSYEKL. The V gene lost 0 bases and the J gene lost 9 bases, with 15 bases spanning the gap. The CDR3 nucleotides are TGCGCCAGCAGCCAAGATAGGGTGGGGGCAGGGCAGTACTTC. It yields the protein CASSQDRVGAGQYF.

The J gene is TRBJ2-4, the V gene TRBV4-2; perhaps TRBD2 as D (6 bases). CDR3 length: 14 amino acids. V dropped 4 bases and J dropped 7 bases, with 14 bases sitting between them. Germline loops: CDR1 LGHNA, CDR2 YNFKEQ. In DNA form, the CDR3 reads TGTGCCAGCAGCCTCCGGGGGACGTTGAACATTCAGTACTTC. Translation gives CASSLRGTLNIQYF.

The chain combines TRBV10-2 with TRBJ1-1; D is unresolved. The germline CDR1 and CDR2 sequences are WSHSY and SAAADI. The CDR3 is made up of 12 amino acids. V lost 6 bases to trimming and J lost 7 bases, with 12 bases between them. In DNA form, the CDR3 reads TGCGCCAGCAGCCCCGGACTGTATGAAGCTTTCTTT. Its protein is CASSPGLYEAFF.

The J gene is TRBJ2-2, the V gene TRBV7-8; 8 positions agree with TRBD1. The germline V gene has CDR1 SGHVS and CDR2 FQNEAQ. Unmatched junction bases numbered 4, after V lost 8 bases and J lost 5 bases. This CDR3 has 13 amino acids. The CDR3 bases are TGTGCCAGCGCAGGGGGCGGAACCGGGGAGCTGTTTTTT. Translated: CASAGGGTGELFF.

The chain uses TRBV6-1 and TRBJ1-2; perhaps TRBD1 as D (6 bases). This CDR3 spans 12 amino acids. CDR1 and CDR2 (germline): MNHNS, SASEGT. Trimming removed 7 bases from V and 3 bases from J, with 9 bases in between. The CDR3 DNA sequence: TGTGCCAGCAATACAGGGTACTATGGCTACACCTTC. Translation: CASNTGYYGYTF.

As for this clone: This specimen includes other DNA sequences encoding the same CDR3. The chain carries TRBV27 and TRBJ2-7; possibly TRBD2 for D (5 bases). The CDR3 is 13 residues long. Trimming removed 6 bases from V and 3 bases from J, with 12 bases in between. Germline V CDR1 and CDR2: MNHEY, SMNVEV (reference sequence). The CDR3 here is CASSPGLLYEQYF. CDR3 nucleotide sequence: TGTGCCAGCAGCCCCGGACTGCTCTACGAGCAGTACTTC.

The chain links TRBV9 to TRBJ1-2; a possible D gene is TRBD1 (5 bases). The V end lost 2 bases, the J end lost 0 bases, and 14 bases lay between the germline ends. The CDR3 has 16 amino acids. Germline values: CDR1 SGDLS, CDR2 YYNGEE. This CDR3 is CASSVTGTVTNYGYTF. The CDR3 coding sequence is TGTGCCAGCAGCGTTACCGGGACGGTAACTAACTATGGCTACACCTTC.

The V call is TRBV15, the J call TRBJ1-1, with TRBD1 as a possible D gene (5 bases). This CDR3 region has 16 residues. Germline V gives CDR1 LNHNV, CDR2 YYDKDF (reference sequence). V was pared by 0 bases and J by 5 bases, with 16 bases between. The CDR3 DNA is TGTGCCACCAGCAGAGAGGGGGAGGGAATGAGGACTGAAGCTTTCTTT. It codes for CATSREGEGMRTEAFF.

V is TRBV7-6 and J is TRBJ2-1, with D possibly matching TRBD1 (6 bases). Germline CDR1 and CDR2: SGHVS and FNYEAQ. There are 15 residues in the CDR3. The V end lost 5 bases, the J end lost 5 bases, and 16 bases lay between the germline ends. CDR3 sequence: CASSQGAGVDNEQFF. The CDR3 bases are TGTGCCAGCAGCCAAGGGGCAGGGGTCGACAATGAGCAGTTCTTC.

J is TRBJ2-5 and V is TRBV5-5; D assignment may be TRBD1 or TRBD2 (5 bases each). The CDR3 spans 15 residues. Germline CDR1 SGHKS, CDR2 YYEKEE (reference sequence). The V and J ends lost 3 bases and 2 bases respectively, with 14 bases between them. CDR3 nucleotides: TGTGCCAGCAGCTGGGGGACGATCGGACAAGAGACCCAGTACTTC. This codes for CASSWGTIGQETQYF.

The rearrangement uses TRBV5-1 and TRBJ2-7; perhaps D is TRBD1 or TRBD2 (5 bases each). V gave up 0 bases and J gave up 3 bases, with 13 bases separating them. The CDR3 runs 15 residues. Germline V CDR1 and CDR2: SGHRS, YFSETQ. The CDR3 region has the DNA TGCGCCAGCAGCTTGGGGGACCAGCGAAACTACGAGCAGTACTTC. Amino acids: CASSLGDQRNYEQYF.